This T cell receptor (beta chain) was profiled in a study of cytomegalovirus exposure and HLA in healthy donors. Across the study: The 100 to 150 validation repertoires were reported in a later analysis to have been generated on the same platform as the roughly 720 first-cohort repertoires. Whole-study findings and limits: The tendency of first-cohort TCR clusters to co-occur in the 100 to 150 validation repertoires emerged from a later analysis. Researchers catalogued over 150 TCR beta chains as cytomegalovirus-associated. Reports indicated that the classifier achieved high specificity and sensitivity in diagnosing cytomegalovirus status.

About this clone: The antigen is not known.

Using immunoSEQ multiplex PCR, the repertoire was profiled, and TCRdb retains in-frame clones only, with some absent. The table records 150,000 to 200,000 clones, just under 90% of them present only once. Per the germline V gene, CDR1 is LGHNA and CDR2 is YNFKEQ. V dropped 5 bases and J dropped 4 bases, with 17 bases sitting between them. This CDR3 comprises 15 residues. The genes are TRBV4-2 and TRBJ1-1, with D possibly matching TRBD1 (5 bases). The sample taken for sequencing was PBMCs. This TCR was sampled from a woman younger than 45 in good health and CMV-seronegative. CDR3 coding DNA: TGTGCCAGCAGCTTCGCACTCAGGGAGGGCACTGAAGCTTTCTTT. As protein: CASSFALREGTEAFF.